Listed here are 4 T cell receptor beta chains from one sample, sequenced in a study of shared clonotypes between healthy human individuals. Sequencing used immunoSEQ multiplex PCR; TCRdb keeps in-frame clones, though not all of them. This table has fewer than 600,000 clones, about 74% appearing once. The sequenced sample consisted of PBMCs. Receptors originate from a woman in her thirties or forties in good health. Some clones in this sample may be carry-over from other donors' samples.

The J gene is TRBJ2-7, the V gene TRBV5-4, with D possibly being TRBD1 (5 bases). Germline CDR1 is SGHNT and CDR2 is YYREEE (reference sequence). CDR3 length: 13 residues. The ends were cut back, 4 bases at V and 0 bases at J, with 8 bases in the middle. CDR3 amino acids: CASSTDTSYEQYF. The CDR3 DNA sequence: TGTGCCAGCAGCACGGACACCTCCTACGAGCAGTACTTC. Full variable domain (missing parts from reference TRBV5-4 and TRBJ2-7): ETGVTQSPTHLIKTRGQQVTLRCSSQSGHNTVSWYQQALGQGPQFIFQYYREEENGRGNFPPRFSGLQFPNYSSELNVNALELDDSALYLCASSTDTSYEQYFGPGTRLTVT.

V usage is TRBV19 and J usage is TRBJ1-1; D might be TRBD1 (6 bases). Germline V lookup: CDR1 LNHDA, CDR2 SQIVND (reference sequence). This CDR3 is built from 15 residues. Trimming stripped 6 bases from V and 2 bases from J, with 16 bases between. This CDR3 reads CASRSRGQQNTEAFF. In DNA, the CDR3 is TGTGCCAGTAGATCACGAGGACAGCAAAACACTGAAGCTTTCTTT.

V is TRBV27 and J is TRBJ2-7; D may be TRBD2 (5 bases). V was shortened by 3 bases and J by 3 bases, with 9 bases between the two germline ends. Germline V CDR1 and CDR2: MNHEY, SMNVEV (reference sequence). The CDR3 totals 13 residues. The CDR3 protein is CASSFSGLYEQYF. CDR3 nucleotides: TGTGCCAGCAGTTTTTCCGGACTCTACGAGCAGTACTTC.

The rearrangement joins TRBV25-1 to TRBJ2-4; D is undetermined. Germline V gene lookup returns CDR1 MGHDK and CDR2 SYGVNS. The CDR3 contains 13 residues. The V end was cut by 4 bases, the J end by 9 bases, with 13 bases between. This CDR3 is CASSGGPAGIQYF. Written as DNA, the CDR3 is TGTGCCAGCAGTGGAGGACCGGCCGGCATTCAGTACTTC.